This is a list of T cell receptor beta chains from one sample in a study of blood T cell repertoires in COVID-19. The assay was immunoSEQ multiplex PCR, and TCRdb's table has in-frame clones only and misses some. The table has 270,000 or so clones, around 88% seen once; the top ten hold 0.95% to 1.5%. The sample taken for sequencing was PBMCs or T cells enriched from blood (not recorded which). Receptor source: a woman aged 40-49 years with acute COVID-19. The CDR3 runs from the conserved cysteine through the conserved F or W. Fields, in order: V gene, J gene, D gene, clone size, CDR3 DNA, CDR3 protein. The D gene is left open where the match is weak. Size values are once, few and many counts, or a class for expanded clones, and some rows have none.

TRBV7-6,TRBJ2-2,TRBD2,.,TGTGCCAGCAGCTTAACTAGCGGGAGCGGTGGGGAGCTGTTTTTT,CASSLTSGSGGELFF
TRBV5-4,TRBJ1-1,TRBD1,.,TGTGCCAGCAGCTGGGACAGTATGAACACTGAAGCTTTCTTT,CASSWDSMNTEAFF
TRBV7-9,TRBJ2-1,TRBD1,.,TGTGCCAGCAGCTTTTCGACAGGGGGCGATTACAATGAGCAGTTCTTC,CASSFSTGGDYNEQFF
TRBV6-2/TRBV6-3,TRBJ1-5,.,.,TGTGCCAGCAGTCAATCCATACAGGGTCAGCCCCAGCATTTT,CASSQSIQGQPQHF
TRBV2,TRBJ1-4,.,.,TGTGCCAGCACTCAGTCCGGGGATGGAAAACTGTTTTTT,CASTQSGDGKLFF
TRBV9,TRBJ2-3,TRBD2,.,TGTGCCAGCAGCGTACTAGCGGGAGGCGATACGCAGTATTTT,CASSVLAGGDTQYF
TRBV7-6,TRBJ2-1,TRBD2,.,TGTGCCAGCAGCTCCCTTACTAGCGGTCCCTACAATGAGCAGTTCTTC,CASSSLTSGPYNEQFF
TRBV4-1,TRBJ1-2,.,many,TGCGCCAGCAGCCAAGGGGTGGTTCCAGGGGTTAACTATGGCTACACCTTC,CASSQGVVPGVNYGYTF
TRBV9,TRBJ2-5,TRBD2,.,TGTGCCAGCAGCGGGGGACTAGCGGGAGGGGAGACCCAGTACTTC,CASSGGLAGGETQYF
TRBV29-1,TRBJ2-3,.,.,TGCAGCGTTGGAGCCGGGACACACGCCAGCACAGATACGCAGTATTTT,CSVGAGTHASTDTQYF
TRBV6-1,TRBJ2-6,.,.,TGTGCCAGCAGTGAAGCGCTTCGGGCAGGGTACTCTGGGGCCAACGTCCTGACTTTC,CASSEALRAGYSGANVLTF
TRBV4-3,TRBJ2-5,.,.,TGCGCCAGCAGCCGTTTAACAGCGGAACAAGAGACCCAGTACTTC,CASSRLTAEQETQYF
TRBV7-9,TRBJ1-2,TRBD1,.,TGTGCCAGCAGCATCATACAGGGGGATGGCTACACCTTC,CASSIIQGDGYTF
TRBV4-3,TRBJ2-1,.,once,TGCGCCAGCAGAAAGGGGATTCTCCTTCACAATGAGCAGTTCTTC,CASRKGILLHNEQFF
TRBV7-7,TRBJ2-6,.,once,TGTGCTAGCAGCCCAGAGAGGTTCAGGGTATCGGAATCTGGGGCCAACGTCCTGACTTTC,CASSPERFRVSESGANVLTF